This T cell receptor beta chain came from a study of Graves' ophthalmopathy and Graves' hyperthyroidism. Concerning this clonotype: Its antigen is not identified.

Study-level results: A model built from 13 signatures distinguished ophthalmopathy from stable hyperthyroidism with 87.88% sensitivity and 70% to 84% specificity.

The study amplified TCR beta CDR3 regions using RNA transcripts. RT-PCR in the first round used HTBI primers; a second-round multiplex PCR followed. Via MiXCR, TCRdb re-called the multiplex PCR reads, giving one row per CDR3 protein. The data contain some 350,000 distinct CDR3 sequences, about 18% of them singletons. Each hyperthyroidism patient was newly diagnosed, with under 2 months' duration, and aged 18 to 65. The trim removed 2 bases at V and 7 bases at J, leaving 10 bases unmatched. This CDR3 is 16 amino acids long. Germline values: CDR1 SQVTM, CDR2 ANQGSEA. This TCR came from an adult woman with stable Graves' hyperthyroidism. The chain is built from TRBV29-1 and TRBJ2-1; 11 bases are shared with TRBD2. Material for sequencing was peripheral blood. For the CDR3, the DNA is TGCAGCGTTGAAACCAGAATAGCGGGAGGGGTGAATGAGCAGTTCTTC. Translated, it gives CSVETRIAGGVNEQFF.